This TCR beta chain was recorded in a study of blood T cell repertoires in COVID-19. Study background: Sample material is recorded as cDNA or gDNA derived from T cells, B-cell-depleted T cells, or PBMCs.

In the authors' workflow: The assay estimated nucleated cells by amplifying reference gene primers. Data came from immunoSEQ multiplex PCR; TCRdb stores just in-frame clones and leaves some out. That table supplies the V and J calls and clone size; D and trimming were determined from the DNA. In the table there are 60,000 to 85,000 clones, roughly 87% of which are singletons. Germline lookup yields CDR1 SGHRS and CDR2 YFSETQ. V was cut by 0 bases and J by 0 bases, with 4 bases left in between. The CDR3 sequence is 14 residues long. A single count supports this clone. Sequenced input: peripheral blood. This rearrangement joins TRBV5-1 to TRBJ2-1; no firm D call. The TCR comes from a woman in her forties or fifties with active COVID-19. The CDR3 is CASSLDYSYNEQFF. In nucleotides, the CDR3 is TGCGCCAGCAGCTTGGACTACTCCTACAATGAGCAGTTCTTC.